The 17 T cell receptor beta chains given below trace back to one sample, sequenced in a study of blood T cells in healthy people across ages. A second roughly 6 to 11 cycle PCR used barcoded and J-beta primers. MiXCR, run by TCRdb on the 5' RACE reads, gives a single entry per CDR3 protein. This table holds 1 million to 1.2 million distinct CDR3 sequences, roughly two fifths found once. Specimen: blood. The receptors here all came from a man aged 18 to 30 in good health.

A word on this clonotype: Without the conserved terminal phenylalanine or tryptophan, this CDR3 likely stems from a read error. The chain is built from TRBV28 and TRBJ1-2; possible D gene TRBD1, 5 bases. The CDR3 sequence is 14 residues long. V lost 6 bases to trimming and J lost 8 bases, with 19 bases between them. Germline assignment: CDR1 MDHEN and CDR2 SYDVKM. Written as DNA, the CDR3 is TGTGCCAGCAGCTCACAGGATTTCTCGCCCGGCTACACCTAC. Translated, it gives CASSSQDFSPGYTY.

The rearrangement links TRBV12-3 or TRBV12-4 to TRBJ1-2, with D unresolved. The CDR3 is made up of 12 amino acids. The germline V and J ends were trimmed by 5 bases and 8 bases, with 12 bases remaining between them. CDR3 nucleotide sequence: TGTGCCAGCAGTCTCTCAACTTGGGGCTACACCTTC. Protein sequence: CASSLSTWGYTF.

The V call is TRBV29-1, the J call TRBJ2-1; TRBD2 matches 8 bases. Germline V lookup: CDR1 SQVTM, CDR2 ANQGSEA. Trimming at V came to 5 bases and at J to 4 bases, leaving 7 bases not matched to a gene. CDR3 length: 14 residues. The CDR3 region is CSVPAGGVYNEQFF. For the CDR3, the DNA is TGCAGCGTTCCCGCCGGGGGGGTATACAATGAGCAGTTCTTC.

On this clonotype: One end of the junction fails to match germline, which may point to a read error. V usage is TRBV11-1 and J usage is TRBJ2-3; TRBD2 matches at 7 bases. Germline loops: CDR1 SGHAT, CDR2 FQDESV (reference sequence). CDR3 size: 16 residues. The CDR3 DNA follows: TGTGCCAGCAGCTGGGAGGGCGGAGCTTACACAGATATGCAGTATTTT. Its translation: CASSWEGGAYTDMQYF.

The chain uses TRBV20-1 and TRBJ1-5; D gene ambiguous. The CDR3 covers 14 residues. Trimming stripped 3 bases from V and 0 bases from J, with 9 bases between. Germline loops: CDR1 DFQATT, CDR2 SNEGSKA (reference sequence). CDR3 amino acids: CSASSVYSNQPQHF. CDR3 nucleotides: TGCAGTGCTAGTTCCGTTTATAGCAATCAGCCCCAGCATTTT.

The chain joins TRBV27 to TRBJ2-2, with D unclear. CDR3 length: 12 amino acids. Germline V CDR1 and CDR2: MNHEY, SMNVEV (reference sequence). V gave up 6 bases and J gave up 6 bases, with 8 bases separating them. The CDR3 bases are TGTGCCAGCAGCGAAGTACCCGGGGAGCTGTTTTTT. It translates to CASSEVPGELFF.

The rearrangement joins TRBV7-2 to TRBJ2-7; D gene unclear. Germline V gene lookup returns CDR1 SGHTA and CDR2 FQGNSA. The CDR3 spans 14 residues. The V end was cut by 2 bases, the J end by 0 bases, with 8 bases between. CDR3 region: CASSLTDGSYEQYF. Here the CDR3 DNA reads TGTGCCAGCAGCTTAACCGACGGCTCCTACGAGCAGTACTTC.

The chain joins TRBV2 to TRBJ2-3; 10 bases are a match to TRBD2. V dropped 5 bases and J dropped 2; count of bases not matched to a gene: 10. CDR3 length: 17 residues. Per the germline V gene, CDR1 is SNHLY and CDR2 is FYNNEI. The CDR3 nucleotides are TGTGCCAGCAGTCCCGACGCTAGCGGGGGCCCCACAGATACGCAGTATTTT. Translating gives CASSPDASGGPTDTQYF.

This chain joins TRBV5-1 and TRBJ1-2; D is undetermined. V was pared by 0 bases and J by 3 bases, with 15 bases between. The CDR3 is 16 residues long. In germline, CDR1 is SGHRS, CDR2 YFSETQ. CDR3 in amino acids: CASSLEPERYYYGYTF. CDR3 nucleotides: TGCGCCAGCAGCTTGGAGCCCGAGCGCTACTACTATGGCTACACCTTC.

This rearrangement joins TRBV10-3 to TRBJ1-1; 7 bases map to TRBD1. This CDR3 region has 13 residues. Germline CDR1 reads ENHRY; CDR2 reads SYGVKD. V lost 10 bases and J lost 1; bases outside the gene matches: 6. This CDR3 is CATKTGPNTEAFF. The CDR3, as DNA: TGTGCCACCAAGACAGGGCCGAACACTGAAGCTTTCTTT.

This chain joins TRBV30 and TRBJ2-5; no definite D call. The CDR3 length is 14 residues. Trimming pared 0 bases from V and 5 bases from J, leaving 13 bases between. Germline-derived CDR1 and CDR2 are GTSNPN and SVGIG (reference sequence). The CDR3 sequence: CAWSVTSTLETQYF. The DNA of the CDR3 is TGTGCCTGGAGTGTGACCAGTACGTTGGAGACCCAGTACTTC.

This clonotype was seen more than once but under ten times. The chain couples TRBV2 to TRBJ2-3; 11 bases map to TRBD2. The CDR3 loop spans 16 amino acids. In germline, CDR1 is SNHLY, CDR2 FYNNEI. The ends lost 2 bases at V and 3 bases at J; junction bases unmatched: 4. This CDR3 reads CASSEKASGGTDTQYF. As DNA, the CDR3 is TGTGCCAGCAGTGAAAAGGCTAGCGGGGGGACAGATACGCAGTATTTT. Based on the CDR3 plus reference TRBV2 and TRBJ2-3, the full variable domain is EPEVTQTPSHQVTQMGQEVILRCVPISNHLYFYWYRQILGQKVEFLVSFYNNEISEKSEIFDDQFSVERPDGSNFTLKIRSTKLEDSAMYFCASSEKASGGTDTQYFGPGTRLTVL.

This clonotype has a handful of counts. CDR3 nucleotide sequence: TGCGCCAGCAGCCAAGGTAGCGGGACGACAGATACGCAGTATTTT. Amino acid sequence: CASSQGSGTTDTQYF. The chain couples TRBV4-3 to TRBJ2-3; 8 bases map to TRBD2. The J segment lost 3 bases and the V segment lost 1 base, leaving 3 bases of the junction unmatched. Germline CDR1 and CDR2: LGHNA and YSLEER. The CDR3 runs to 15 residues.

The chain uses TRBV7-8 and TRBJ1-1; D possibly corresponds to TRBD1 (5 bases). The CDR3 spans 15 residues. Trimming shortened V by 5 bases and J by 3 bases, and 16 bases separated the two germline ends. CDR1 SGHVS and CDR2 FQNEAQ come from the germline V gene. CDR3 sequence: CASSPRARADTEAFF. The CDR3 nucleotides are TGTGCCAGCAGCCCGCGGGCCAGGGCGGACACTGAAGCTTTCTTT.

This chain connects TRBV7-2 to TRBJ1-5; D is unresolved. Germline V gives CDR1 SGHTA, CDR2 FQGNSA. Between the trimmed V and J ends, which lost 1 base and 3 bases, there was a span of 13 bases. This CDR3 comprises 16 residues. The CDR3 is CASSLGANGPNQPQHF. The CDR3, as DNA: TGTGCCAGCAGCTTAGGGGCGAACGGACCCAATCAGCCCCAGCATTTT.

The gene calls are TRBV27 and TRBJ1-6; D possibly corresponds to TRBD1 (5 bases). This CDR3 comprises 15 residues. The germline V and J ends were trimmed by 4 bases and 8 bases, with 15 bases remaining between them. Per germline, CDR1 MNHEY and CDR2 SMNVEV (reference sequence). The DNA for the CDR3 is TGTGCCAGCAGTTCCCCCCAGGGTCGACATTCACCCCTCCACTTT. It is translated as CASSSPQGRHSPLHF.

Ten or more counts support this clonotype. The CDR3 sequence is CSARVGLEQYF. The CDR3 region has the DNA TGCAGTGCTAGAGTAGGGCTCGAGCAGTACTTC. The chain employs TRBV20-1 and TRBJ2-7; D is undetermined. V was trimmed by 1 base and J by 6 bases, leaving 7 bases between them. Germline CDR1 and CDR2: DFQATT and SNEGSKA (reference sequence). The CDR3 covers 11 residues.